This TCR beta chain was found in a study of cytomegalovirus exposure and HLA in healthy donors (dated by TCRdb to about 2017). Study-wide context: According to a later analysis, one platform produced both the approximately 110 validation repertoires and the 550 to 800 repertoires of the first cohort. To predict cytomegalovirus infection status, the study combined high-throughput TCR immunosequencing, statistical association of individual TCRs with disease status, and machine learning. The study aimed to test whether cataloging public T cell receptors could reveal signatures of past pathogen exposure. In addition to the first cohort of 666 subjects, a separate validation cohort of about 120 different subjects was used.

Separate from the roughly 650-subject first cohort, the validation cohort of 90 to 150 subjects was the group to which the donors belonged. The paper's findings and limits, for the study overall: Across donors, most TCR sequences were observed very rarely, whereas some public TCRs were present in many individuals. The classifier was reported to diagnose cytomegalovirus status with high specificity and sensitivity in both the original cohort and the validation cohort. A few of the identified cytomegalovirus-associated TCR beta chains were confirmed in vitro to be specific for cytomegalovirus antigens. A later analysis lacked HLA typing for the validation cohort, so it scored co-occurrence in that cohort across all 110 or so repertoires. According to the authors, the approach could potentially be generalized to other disease states and immunological phenotypes. Subsequent analysis determined that TCRs grouped into clusters in the first cohort also showed a tendency toward co-occurrence across the roughly 130 validation repertoires, and approximately 94% of cluster scores exceeded 0. The study gave a list of 150 to 200 TCR beta chains associated with cytomegalovirus.

Libraries were constructed by the immunoSEQ multiplex PCR assay. Concerning the study's data processing: A statistical classification framework was built to diagnose cytomegalovirus status from the catalog of TCR beta chain sequences. In its TCRdb copy, this immuneACCESS table keeps in-frame sequences only and misses some clones. Where compared with another copy, unresolved V genes explain less than half of these, and the others have no known cause. The D gene and trimming were derived from the DNA, and the V and J assignments and clone size from that table. The sample includes about 74,000 clones, with roughly 94% observed a single time. The ten biggest clones cover about 1.9% of the sample. In the case of this clone: Its antigen is currently not known. Base quality data are lacking; no much larger clone is found one base away.

This receptor was identified in a woman younger than 35 in good health and CMV-seropositive. The specimen sequenced was PBMCs.

The CDR3 is CATSRGLSNQPQHF. The sequenced DNA: TGTGCCACCAGCAGAGGACTGAGCAATCAGCCCCAGCATTTT. Recombination connected TRBV15 to TRBJ1-5; no D segment can be confidently identified. The CDR3 holds 14 amino acids from the cysteine to the phenylalanine. Left in the record is the CDR3 DNA by itself, 42 bases read in frame from the first base. V and J lose 1 base and 1 base, and a span of 5 bases separates them. The germline V gene (reference sequence) provides CDR1 LNHNV and CDR2 YYDKDF.